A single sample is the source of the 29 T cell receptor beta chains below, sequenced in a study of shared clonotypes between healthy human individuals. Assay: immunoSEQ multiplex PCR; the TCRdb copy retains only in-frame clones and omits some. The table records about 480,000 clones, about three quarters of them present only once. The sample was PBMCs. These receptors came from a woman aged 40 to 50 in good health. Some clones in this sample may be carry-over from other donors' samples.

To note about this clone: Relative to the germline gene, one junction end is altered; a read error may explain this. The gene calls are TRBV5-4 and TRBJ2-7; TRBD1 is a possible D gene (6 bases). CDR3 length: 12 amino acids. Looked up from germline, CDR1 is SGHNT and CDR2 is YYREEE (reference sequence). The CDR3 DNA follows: TGTGCCAGCAGCTTGGGGGCTAGACCAGGGGACTTC. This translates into CASSLGARPGDF. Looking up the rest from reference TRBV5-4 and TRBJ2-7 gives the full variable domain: ETGVTQSPTHLIKTRGQQVTLRCSSQSGHNTVSWYQQALGQGPQFIFQYYREEENGRGNFPPRFSGLQFPNYSSELNVNALELDDSALYLCASSLGARPGDFGPGTRLTVT.

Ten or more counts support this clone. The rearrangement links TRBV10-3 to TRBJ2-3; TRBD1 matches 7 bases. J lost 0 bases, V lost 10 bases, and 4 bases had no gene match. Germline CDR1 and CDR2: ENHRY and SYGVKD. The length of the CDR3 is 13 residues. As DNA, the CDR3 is TGTGCCACCAGGGACAGCAGCACAGATACGCAGTATTTT. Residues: CATRDSSTDTQYF.

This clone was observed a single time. The CDR3 region is CASSLDRYGYEQYF. For the CDR3, the DNA is TGTGCCAGCAGTTTGGATAGGTACGGCTACGAGCAGTACTTC. The chain joins TRBV28 to TRBJ2-7, with D hard to call. With 3 bases removed from V and 3 bases from J, the gap between germline ends came to 12 bases. Germline values: CDR1 MDHEN, CDR2 SYDVKM. This CDR3 has 14 residues.

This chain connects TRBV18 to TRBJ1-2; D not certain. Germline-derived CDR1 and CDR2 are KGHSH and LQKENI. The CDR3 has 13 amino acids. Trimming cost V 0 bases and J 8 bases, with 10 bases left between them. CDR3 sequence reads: CASSPPSIEGYTF. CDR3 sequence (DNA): TGTGCCAGCTCACCACCGTCTATCGAGGGCTACACCTTC.

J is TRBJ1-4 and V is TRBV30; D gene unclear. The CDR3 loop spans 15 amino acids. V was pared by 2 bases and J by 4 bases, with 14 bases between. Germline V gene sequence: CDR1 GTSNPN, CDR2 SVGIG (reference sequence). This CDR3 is CAWSPATSRNEKLFF. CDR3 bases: TGTGCCTGGAGTCCCGCGACAAGCCGTAATGAAAAACTGTTTTTT. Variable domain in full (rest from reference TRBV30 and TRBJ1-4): SQTIHQWPATLVQPVGSPLSLECTVEGTSNPNLYWYRQAAGRGLQLLFYSVGIGQISSEVPQNLSASRPQDRQFILSSKKLLLSDSGFYLCAWSPATSRNEKLFFGSGTQLSVL.

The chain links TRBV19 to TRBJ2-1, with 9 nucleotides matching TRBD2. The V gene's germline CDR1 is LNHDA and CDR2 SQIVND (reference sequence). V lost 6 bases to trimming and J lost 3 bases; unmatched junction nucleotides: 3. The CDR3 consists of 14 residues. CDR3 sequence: CASRTSGRYNEQFF. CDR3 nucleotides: TGTGCCAGTAGGACTAGCGGACGCTACAATGAGCAGTTCTTC.

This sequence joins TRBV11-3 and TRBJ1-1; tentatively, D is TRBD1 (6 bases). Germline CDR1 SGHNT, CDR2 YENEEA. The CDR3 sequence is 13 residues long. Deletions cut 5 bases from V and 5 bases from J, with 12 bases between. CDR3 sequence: CASSPGASTEAFF. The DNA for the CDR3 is TGTGCCAGCAGCCCGGGGGCGAGTACTGAAGCTTTCTTT.

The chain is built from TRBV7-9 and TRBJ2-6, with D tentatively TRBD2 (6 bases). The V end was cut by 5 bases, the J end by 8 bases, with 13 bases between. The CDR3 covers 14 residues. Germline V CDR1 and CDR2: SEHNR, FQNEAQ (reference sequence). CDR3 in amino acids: CASSVTRGSNVLTF. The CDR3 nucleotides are TGTGCCAGCAGCGTGACGCGGGGTTCCAACGTCCTGACTTTC. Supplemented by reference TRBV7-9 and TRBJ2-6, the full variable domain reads DTGVSQNPRHKITKRGQNVTFRCDPISEHNRLYWYRQTLGQGPEFLTYFQNEAQLEKSRLLSDRFSAERPKGSFSTLEIQRTEQGDSAMYLCASSVTRGSNVLTFGAGSRLTVL.

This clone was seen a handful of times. DNA of the CDR3: TGTGCCAGTAGTATAGGTAGAGATGAGCAGTTCTTC. Translation: CASSIGRDEQFF. The chain couples TRBV19 to TRBJ2-1, with D hard to call. V lost 1 base and J lost 8, with 6 bases in between. This CDR3 comprises 12 residues. CDR1 is LNHDA, CDR2 SQIVND, per germline (reference sequence).

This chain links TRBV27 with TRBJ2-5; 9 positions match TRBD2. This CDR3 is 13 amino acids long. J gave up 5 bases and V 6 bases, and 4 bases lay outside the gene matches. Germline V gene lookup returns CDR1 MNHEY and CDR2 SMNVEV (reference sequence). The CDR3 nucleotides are TGTGCCAGCAGCATTAGCGGGAGTGAGACCCAGTACTTC. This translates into CASSISGSETQYF.

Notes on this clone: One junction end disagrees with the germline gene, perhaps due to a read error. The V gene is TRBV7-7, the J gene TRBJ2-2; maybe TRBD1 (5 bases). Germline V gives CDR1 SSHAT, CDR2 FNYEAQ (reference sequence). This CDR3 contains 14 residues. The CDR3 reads CASSLGVDTGELFF. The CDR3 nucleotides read TGTGCTAGCAGCTTAGGGGTCGACACCGGGGAGCTGTTTTTT.

CDR3 residues: CASSPPRGRSTDTQYF. CDR3 DNA sequence: TGTGCCAGCTCACCACCGAGGGGCAGAAGCACAGATACGCAGTATTTT. This sequence joins TRBV18 and TRBJ2-3, with D tentatively TRBD1 or TRBD2 (5 bases each). Germline lookup yields CDR1 KGHSH and CDR2 LQKENI. Trimming pared 0 bases from V and 0 bases from J, leaving 10 bases between. The CDR3 runs to 16 residues. Using reference TRBV18 and TRBJ2-3 for the parts outside the CDR3, the full variable domain is NAGVMQNPRHLVRRRGQEARLRCSPMKGHSHVYWYRQLPEEGLKFMVYLQKENIIDESGMPKERFSAEFPKEGPSILRIQQVVRGDSAAYFCASSPPRGRSTDTQYFGPGTRLTVL.

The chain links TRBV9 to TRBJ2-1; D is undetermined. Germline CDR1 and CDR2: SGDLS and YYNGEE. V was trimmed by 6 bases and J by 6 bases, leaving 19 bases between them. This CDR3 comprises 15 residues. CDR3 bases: TGTGCCAGCACTTCCGGTCCTCTTGGGTTCAATGAGCAGTTCTTC. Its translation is CASTSGPLGFNEQFF.

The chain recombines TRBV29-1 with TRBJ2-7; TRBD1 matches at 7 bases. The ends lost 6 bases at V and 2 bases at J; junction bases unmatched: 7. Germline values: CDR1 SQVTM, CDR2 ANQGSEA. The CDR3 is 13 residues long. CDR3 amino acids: CSVLGTVAYEQYF. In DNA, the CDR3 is TGCAGCGTCCTGGGGACAGTAGCCTACGAGCAGTACTTC.

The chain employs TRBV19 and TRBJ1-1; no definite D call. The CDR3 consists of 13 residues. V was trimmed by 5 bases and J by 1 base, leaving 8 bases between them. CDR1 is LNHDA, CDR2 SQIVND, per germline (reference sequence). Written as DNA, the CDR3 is TGTGCCAGTAGTCTAGCCCAGAACACTGAAGCTTTCTTT. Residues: CASSLAQNTEAFF.

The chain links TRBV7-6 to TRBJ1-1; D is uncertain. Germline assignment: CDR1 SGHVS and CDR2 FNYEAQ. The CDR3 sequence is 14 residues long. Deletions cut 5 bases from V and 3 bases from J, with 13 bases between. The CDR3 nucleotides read TGTGCCAGCAGCGTAAGACCTGTTGACACTGAAGCTTTCTTT. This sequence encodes CASSVRPVDTEAFF.

The CDR3 region is CATAGTGGARREKLFF. The CDR3 region has the DNA TGTGCCACCGCCGGGACAGGGGGAGCTAGGCGTGAAAAACTGTTTTTT. The chain uses TRBV18 and TRBJ1-4, with TRBD1 matching over 11 bases. The trim removed 10 bases at V and 7 bases at J, leaving 14 bases unmatched. The length of the CDR3 is 16 residues. Germline loops: CDR1 KGHSH, CDR2 LQKENI.

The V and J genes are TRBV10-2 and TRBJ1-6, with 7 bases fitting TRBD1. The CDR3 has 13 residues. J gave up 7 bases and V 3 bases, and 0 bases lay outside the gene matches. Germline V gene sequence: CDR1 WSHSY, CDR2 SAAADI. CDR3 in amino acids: CASSEQGNSPLHF. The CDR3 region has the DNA TGCGCCAGCAGTGAACAGGGGAATTCACCCCTCCACTTT.

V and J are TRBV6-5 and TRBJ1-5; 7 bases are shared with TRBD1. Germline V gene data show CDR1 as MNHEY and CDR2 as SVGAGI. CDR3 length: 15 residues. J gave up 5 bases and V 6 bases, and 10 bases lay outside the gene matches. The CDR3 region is CASSPGGNQYQPQHF. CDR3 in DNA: TGTGCCAGCAGCCCAGGGGGAAACCAATATCAGCCCCAGCATTTT.

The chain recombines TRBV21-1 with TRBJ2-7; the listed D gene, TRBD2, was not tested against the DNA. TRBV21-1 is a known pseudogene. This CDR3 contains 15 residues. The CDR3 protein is CASSPKEGSSYEQYF. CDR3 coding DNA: TGTGCCAGCAGCCCCAAAGAGGGCTCCTCCTACGAGCAGTACTTC.

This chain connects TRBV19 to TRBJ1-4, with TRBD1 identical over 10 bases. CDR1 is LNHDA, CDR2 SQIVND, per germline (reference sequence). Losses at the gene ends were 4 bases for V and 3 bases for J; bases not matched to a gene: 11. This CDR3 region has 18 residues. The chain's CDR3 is CASSTKWDRGPANEKLFF. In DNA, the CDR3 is TGTGCCAGTAGTACTAAATGGGACAGGGGACCCGCTAATGAAAAACTGTTTTTT.

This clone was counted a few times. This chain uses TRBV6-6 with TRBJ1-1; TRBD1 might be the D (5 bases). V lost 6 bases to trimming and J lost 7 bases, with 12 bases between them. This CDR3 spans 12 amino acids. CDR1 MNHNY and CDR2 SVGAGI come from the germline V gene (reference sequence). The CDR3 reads CASSQGVFEAFF. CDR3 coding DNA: TGTGCCAGCAGCCAAGGGGTTTTTGAAGCTTTCTTT.

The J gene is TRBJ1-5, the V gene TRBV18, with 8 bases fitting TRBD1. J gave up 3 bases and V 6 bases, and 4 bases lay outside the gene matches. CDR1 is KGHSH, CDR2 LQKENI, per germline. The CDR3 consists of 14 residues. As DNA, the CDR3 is TGTGCCAGCTCCCCGGACAGGGACAATCAGCCCCAGCATTTT. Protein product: CASSPDRDNQPQHF.

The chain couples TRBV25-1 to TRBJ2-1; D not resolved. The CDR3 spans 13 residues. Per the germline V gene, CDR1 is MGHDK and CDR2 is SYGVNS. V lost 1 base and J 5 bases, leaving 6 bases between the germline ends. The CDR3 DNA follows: TGTGCCAGCAGTGAATTAGAAGACAATGAGCAGTTCTTC. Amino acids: CASSELEDNEQFF. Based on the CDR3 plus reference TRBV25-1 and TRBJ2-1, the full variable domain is EADIYQTPRYLVIGTGKKITLECSQTMGHDKMYWYQQDPGMELHLIHYSYGVNSTEKGDLSSESTVSRIRTEHFPLTLESARPSHTSQYLCASSELEDNEQFFGPGTRLTVL.

This CDR3 is CATSREGTSIHNEQFF. CDR3 sequence (DNA): TGTGCCACCAGCAGAGAAGGGACTAGCATTCACAATGAGCAGTTCTTC. The J gene is TRBJ2-1, the V gene TRBV15; the match to TRBD2 covers 9 bases. The germline V gene has CDR1 LNHNV and CDR2 YYDKDF (reference sequence). Germline trimming cut 0 bases from V and 5 bases from J; bases unmatched to any gene: 5. The CDR3 extends over 16 amino acids.

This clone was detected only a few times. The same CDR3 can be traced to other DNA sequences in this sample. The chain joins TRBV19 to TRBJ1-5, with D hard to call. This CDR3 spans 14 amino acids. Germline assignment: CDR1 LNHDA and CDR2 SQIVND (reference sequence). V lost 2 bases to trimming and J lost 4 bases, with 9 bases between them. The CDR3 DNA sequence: TGTGCCAGTAGTATACGGGGAGGGAATCAGCCCCAGCATTTT. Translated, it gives CASSIRGGNQPQHF. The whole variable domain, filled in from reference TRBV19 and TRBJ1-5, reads DGGITQSPKYLFRKEGQNVTLSCEQNLNHDAMYWYRQDPGQGLRLIYYSQIVNDFQKGDIAEGYSVSREKKESFPLTVTSAQKNPTAFYLCASSIRGGNQPQHFGDGTRLSIL.

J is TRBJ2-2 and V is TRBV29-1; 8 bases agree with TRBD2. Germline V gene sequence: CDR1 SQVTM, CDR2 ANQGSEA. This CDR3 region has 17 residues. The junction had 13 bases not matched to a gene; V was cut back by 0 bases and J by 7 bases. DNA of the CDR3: TGCAGCGTTGAAGATCCCCTTACGGGAGGGCCATTCGGGGAGCTGTTTTTT. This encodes CSVEDPLTGGPFGELFF.

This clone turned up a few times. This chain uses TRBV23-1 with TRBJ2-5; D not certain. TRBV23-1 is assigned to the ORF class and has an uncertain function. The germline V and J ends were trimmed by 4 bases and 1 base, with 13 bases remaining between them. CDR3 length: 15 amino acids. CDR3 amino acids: CASSRVNSTQETQYF. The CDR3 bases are TGCGCCAGCAGTCGGGTAAACAGTACCCAAGAGACCCAGTACTTC.

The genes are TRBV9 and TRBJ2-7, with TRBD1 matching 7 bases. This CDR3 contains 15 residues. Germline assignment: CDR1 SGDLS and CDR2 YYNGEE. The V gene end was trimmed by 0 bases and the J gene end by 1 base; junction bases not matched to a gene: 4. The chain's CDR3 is CASSVADRESYEQYF. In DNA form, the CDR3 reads TGTGCCAGCAGCGTAGCTGACAGGGAATCCTACGAGCAGTACTTC.